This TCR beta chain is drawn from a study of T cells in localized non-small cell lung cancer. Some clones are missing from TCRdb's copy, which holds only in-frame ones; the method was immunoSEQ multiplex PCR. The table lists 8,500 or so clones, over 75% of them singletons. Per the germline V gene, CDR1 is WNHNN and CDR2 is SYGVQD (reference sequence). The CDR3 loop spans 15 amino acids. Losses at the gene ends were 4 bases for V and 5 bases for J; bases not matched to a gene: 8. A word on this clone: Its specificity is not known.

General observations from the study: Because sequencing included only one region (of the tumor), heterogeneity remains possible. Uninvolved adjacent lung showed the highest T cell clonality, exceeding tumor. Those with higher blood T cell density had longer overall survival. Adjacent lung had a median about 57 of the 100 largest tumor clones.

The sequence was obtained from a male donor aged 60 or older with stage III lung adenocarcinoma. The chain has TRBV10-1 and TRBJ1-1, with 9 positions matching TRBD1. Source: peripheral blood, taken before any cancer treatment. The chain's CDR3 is CASSVSGTGTTEAFF. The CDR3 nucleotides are TGCGCCAGCAGTGTATCCGGGACAGGGACAACTGAAGCTTTCTTT.